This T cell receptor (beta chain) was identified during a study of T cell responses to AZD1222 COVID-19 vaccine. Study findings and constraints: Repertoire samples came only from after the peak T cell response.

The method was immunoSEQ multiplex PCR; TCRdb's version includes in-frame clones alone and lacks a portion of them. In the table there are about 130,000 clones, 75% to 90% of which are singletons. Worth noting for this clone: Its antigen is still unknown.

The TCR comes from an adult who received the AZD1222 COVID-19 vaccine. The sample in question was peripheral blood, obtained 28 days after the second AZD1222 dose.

The chain's CDR3 is CATSRATSYNEQFF. CDR3 DNA: TGTGCCACCAGCAGGGCTACCTCCTACAATGAGCAGTTCTTC. The chain links TRBV15 to TRBJ2-1; the D is unclear. V lost 3 bases, J lost 0 bases, and 6 bases lay in between. This CDR3 region has 14 residues. Germline V gene lookup returns CDR1 LNHNV and CDR2 YYDKDF (reference sequence).